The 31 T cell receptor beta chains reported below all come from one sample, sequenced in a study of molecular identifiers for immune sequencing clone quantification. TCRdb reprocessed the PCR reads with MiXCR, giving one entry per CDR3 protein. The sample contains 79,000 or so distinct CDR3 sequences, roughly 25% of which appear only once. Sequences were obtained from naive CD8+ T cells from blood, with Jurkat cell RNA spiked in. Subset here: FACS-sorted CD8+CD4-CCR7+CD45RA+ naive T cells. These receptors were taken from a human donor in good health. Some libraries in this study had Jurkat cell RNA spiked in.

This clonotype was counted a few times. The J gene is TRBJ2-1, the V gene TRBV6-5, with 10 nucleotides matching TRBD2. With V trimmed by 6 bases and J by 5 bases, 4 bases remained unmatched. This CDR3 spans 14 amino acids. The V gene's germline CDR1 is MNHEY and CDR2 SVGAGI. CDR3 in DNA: TGTGCCAGCAGCCTAGCGGGAGAAGACAATGAGCAGTTCTTC. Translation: CASSLAGEDNEQFF.

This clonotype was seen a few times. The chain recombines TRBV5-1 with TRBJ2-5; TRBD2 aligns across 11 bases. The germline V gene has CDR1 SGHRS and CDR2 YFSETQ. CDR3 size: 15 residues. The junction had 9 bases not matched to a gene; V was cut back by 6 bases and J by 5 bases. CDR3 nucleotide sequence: TGCGCCAGCAACCCACTAGCGGGGGTTGGGGAGACCCAGTACTTC. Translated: CASNPLAGVGETQYF.

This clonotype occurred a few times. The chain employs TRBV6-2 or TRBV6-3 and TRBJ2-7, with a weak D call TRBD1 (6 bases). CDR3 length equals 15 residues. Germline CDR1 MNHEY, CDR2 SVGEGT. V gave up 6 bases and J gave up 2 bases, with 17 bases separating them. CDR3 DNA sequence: TGTGCCAGCAGCTTGGGAGACAGGAATACCTACGAGCAGTACTTC. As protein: CASSLGDRNTYEQYF.

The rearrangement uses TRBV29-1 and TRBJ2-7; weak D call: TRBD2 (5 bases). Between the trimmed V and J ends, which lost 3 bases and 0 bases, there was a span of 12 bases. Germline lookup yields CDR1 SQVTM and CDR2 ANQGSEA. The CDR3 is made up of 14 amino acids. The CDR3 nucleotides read TGCAGCGTTGAGTGGCTCGGAGGCTCCTACGAGCAGTACTTC. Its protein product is CSVEWLGGSYEQYF.

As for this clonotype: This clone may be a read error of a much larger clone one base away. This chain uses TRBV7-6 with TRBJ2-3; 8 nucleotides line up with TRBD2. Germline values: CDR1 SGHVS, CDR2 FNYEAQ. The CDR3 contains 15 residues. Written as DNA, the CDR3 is TGTGCCAGCAGCCCGAGTCGGGGGGGCACAGATATGCAGTATTTT. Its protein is CASSPSRGGTDMQYF.

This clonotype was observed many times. CDR3: CASSPTITGTATNTGELFF. The DNA for the CDR3 is TGTGCCAGCAGTCCCACTATTACCGGGACAGCTACCAACACCGGGGAGCTGTTTTTT. The V call is TRBV27, the J call TRBJ2-2; 7 bases map to TRBD1. Germline trimming cut 5 bases from V and 2 bases from J; bases unmatched to any gene: 17. The CDR3 contains 19 residues. Germline CDR1 and CDR2: MNHEY and SMNVEV (reference sequence).

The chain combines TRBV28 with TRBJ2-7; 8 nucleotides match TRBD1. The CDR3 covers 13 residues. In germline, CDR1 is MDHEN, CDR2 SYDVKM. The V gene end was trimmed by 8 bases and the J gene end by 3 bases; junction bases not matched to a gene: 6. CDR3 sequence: CASVEQGGYEQYF. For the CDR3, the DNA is TGTGCCAGCGTGGAACAGGGGGGCTACGAGCAGTACTTC.

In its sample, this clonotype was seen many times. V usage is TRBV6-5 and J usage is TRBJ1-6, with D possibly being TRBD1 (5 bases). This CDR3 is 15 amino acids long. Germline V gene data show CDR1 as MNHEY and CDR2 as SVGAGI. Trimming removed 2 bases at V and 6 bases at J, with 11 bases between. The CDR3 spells CASSYMAGPNSPLHF. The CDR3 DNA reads TGTGCCAGCAGTTACATGGCAGGGCCTAATTCACCCCTCCACTTT.

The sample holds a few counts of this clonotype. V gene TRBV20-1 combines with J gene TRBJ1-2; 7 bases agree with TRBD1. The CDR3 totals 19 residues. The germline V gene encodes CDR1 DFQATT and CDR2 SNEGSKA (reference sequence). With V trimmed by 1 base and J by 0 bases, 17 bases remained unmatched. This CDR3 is CSARVGQFTFQEANYGYTF. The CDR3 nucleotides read TGCAGTGCTAGAGTGGGACAGTTTACTTTTCAAGAAGCTAACTATGGCTACACCTTC.

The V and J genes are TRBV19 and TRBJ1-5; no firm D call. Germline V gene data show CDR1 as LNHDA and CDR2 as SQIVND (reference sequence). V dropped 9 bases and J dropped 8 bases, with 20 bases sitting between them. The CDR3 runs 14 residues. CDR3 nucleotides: TGTGCCAGCAGACCTCCCGGATGGATGGAGCCCCAGCATTTT. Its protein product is CASRPPGWMEPQHF.

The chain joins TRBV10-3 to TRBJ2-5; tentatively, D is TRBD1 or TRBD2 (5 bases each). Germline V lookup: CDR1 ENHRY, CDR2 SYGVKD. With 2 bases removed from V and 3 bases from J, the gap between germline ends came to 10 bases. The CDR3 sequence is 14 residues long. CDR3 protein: CAISEPGTEETQYF. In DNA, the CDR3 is TGTGCCATCAGTGAGCCCGGGACCGAAGAGACCCAGTACTTC.

CDR3: CSVIVTEAFF. The CDR3 bases are TGCAGCGTTATTGTCACTGAAGCTTTCTTT. The V gene is TRBV29-1, the J gene TRBJ1-1; D is unresolved. This CDR3 has 10 residues. The germline V gene encodes CDR1 SQVTM and CDR2 ANQGSEA. The ends were cut back, 5 bases at V and 4 bases at J, with 5 bases in the middle.

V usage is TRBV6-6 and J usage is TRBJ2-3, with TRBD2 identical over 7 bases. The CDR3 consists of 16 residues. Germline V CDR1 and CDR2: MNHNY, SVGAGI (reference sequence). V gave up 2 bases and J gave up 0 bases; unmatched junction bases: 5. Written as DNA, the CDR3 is TGTGCCAGCAGTTACCCGGACGGGGGGAGCACAGATACGCAGTATTTT. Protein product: CASSYPDGGSTDTQYF.

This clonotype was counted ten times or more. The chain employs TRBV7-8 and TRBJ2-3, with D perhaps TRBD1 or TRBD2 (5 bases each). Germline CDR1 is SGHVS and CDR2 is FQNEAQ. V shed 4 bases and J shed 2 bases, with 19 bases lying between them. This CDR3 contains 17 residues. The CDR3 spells CASSSTDRIGATDTQYF. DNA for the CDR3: TGTGCCAGCAGCTCAACGGATCGTATCGGGGCCACAGATACGCAGTATTTT.

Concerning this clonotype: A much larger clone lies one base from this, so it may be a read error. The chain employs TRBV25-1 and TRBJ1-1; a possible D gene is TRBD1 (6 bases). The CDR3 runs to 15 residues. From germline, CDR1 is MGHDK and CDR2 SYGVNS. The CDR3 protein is CACSEFQGSLPEAFF. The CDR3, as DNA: TGTGCCTGCAGTGAATTTCAGGGGTCCCTCCCTGAAGCTTTCTTT. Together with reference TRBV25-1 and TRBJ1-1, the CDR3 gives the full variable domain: EADIYQTPRYLVIGTGKKITLECSQTMGHDKMYWYQQDPGMELHLIHYSYGVNSTEKGDLSSESTVSRIRTEHFPLTLESARPSHTSQYLCACSEFQGSLPEAFFGQGTRLTVV.

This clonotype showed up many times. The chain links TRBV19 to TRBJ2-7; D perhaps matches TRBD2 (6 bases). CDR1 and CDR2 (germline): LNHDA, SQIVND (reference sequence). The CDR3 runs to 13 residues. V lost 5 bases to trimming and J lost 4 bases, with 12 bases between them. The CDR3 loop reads CASSPGRGYEQYF. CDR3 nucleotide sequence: TGTGCCAGTAGTCCCGGGAGAGGGTACGAGCAGTACTTC.

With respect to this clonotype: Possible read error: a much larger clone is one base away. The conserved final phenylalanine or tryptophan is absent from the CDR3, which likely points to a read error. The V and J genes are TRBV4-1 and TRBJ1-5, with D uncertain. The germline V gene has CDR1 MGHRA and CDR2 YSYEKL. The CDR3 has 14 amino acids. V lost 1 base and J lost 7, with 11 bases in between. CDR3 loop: CASSQGVGGQPQHS. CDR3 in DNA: TGCGCCAGCAGCCAAGGAGTCGGCGGGCAGCCCCAGCATTCT.

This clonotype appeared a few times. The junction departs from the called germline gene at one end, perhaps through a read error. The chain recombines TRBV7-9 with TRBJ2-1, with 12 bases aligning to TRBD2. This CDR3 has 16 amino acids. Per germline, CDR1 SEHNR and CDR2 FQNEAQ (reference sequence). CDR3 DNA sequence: TGTGCCAGCAGCTTTAGACTAGCGGGAGAAGCCAATGAGCAGCTCTTC. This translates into CASSFRLAGEANEQLF.

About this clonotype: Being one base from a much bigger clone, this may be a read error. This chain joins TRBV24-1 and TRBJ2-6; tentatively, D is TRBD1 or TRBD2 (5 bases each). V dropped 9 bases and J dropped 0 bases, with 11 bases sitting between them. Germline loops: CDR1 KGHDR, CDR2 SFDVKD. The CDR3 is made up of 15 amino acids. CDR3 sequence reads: CATEGRRSGANVLTF. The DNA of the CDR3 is TGTGCCACCGAGGGACGACGCTCTGGGGCCAACGTCCTGACTTTC.

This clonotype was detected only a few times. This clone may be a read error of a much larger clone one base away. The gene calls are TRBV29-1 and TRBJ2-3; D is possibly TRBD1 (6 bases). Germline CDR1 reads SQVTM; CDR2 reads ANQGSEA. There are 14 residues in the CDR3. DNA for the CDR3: TGCAGCGTTGAAAAGCAGGACAGCACAGATACGCGGTATTTT. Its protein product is CSVEKQDSTDTRYF.

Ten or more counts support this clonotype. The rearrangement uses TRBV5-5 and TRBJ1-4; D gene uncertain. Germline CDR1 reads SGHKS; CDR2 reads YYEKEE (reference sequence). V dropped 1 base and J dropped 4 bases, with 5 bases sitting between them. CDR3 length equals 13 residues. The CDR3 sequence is CASSLLINEKLFF. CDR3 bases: TGTGCCAGCAGCTTGTTAATTAATGAAAAACTGTTTTTT.

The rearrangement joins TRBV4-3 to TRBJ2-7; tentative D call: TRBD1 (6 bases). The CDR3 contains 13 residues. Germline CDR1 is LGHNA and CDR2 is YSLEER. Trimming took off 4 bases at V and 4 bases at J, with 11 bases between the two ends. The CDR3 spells CASSRKQGYEQYF. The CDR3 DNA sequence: TGCGCCAGCAGCCGAAAACAGGGATACGAGCAGTACTTC.

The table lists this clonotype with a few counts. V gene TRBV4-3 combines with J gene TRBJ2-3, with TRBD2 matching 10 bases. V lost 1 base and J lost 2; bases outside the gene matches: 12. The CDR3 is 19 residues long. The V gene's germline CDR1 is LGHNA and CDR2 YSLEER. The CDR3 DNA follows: TGCGCCAGCAGCCAAGCGGGTGGGTGGCTAGCGGGAGACACAGATACGCAGTATTTT. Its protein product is CASSQAGGWLAGDTDTQYF.

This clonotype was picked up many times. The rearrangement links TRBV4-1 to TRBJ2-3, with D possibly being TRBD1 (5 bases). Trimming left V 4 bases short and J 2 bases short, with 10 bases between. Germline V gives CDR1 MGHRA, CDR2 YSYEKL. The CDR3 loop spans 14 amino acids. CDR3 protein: CASSLQALTDTQYF. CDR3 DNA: TGCGCCAGCAGCCTACAGGCGCTCACAGATACGCAGTATTTT.

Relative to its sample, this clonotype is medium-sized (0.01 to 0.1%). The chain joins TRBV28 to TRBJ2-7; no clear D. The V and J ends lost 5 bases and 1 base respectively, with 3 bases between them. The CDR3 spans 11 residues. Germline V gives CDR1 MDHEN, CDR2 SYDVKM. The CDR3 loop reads CASSTSYEQYF. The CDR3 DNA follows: TGTGCCAGCAGTACTTCCTACGAGCAGTACTTC.

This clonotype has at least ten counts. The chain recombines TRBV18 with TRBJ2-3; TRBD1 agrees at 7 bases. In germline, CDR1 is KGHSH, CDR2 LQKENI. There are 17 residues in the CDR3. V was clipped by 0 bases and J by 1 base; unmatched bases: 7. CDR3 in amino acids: CASSPPSRQGGTDTQYF. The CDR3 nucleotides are TGTGCCAGCTCACCACCATCTAGACAGGGTGGCACAGATACGCAGTATTTT.

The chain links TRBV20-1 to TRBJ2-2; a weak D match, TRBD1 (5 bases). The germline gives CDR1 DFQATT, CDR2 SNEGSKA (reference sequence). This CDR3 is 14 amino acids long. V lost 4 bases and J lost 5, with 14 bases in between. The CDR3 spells CSATKGRTTGELFF. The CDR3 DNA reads TGCAGTGCTACCAAAGGACGGACAACCGGGGAGCTGTTTTTT.

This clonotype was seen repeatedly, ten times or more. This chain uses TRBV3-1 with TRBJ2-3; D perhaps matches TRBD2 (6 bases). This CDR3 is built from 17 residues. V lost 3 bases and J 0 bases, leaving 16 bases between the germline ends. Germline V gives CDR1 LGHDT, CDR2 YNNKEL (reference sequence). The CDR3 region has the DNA TGTGCCAGCAGCCATAAGGGTCCGGGGACTAGCACAGATACGCAGTATTTT. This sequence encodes CASSHKGPGTSTDTQYF.

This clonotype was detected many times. The CDR3 here is CASSWDRVFF. The CDR3 coding sequence is TGTGCCAGCAGTTGGGACAGAGTGTTTTTT. The chain employs TRBV5-8 and TRBJ1-4; TRBD1 matches 7 bases. After removal of 5 bases from V and 15 bases from J, the junction contained 4 bases not matched to a gene. The CDR3 runs 10 residues. The V gene's germline CDR1 is SGHTS and CDR2 YDEGEE.

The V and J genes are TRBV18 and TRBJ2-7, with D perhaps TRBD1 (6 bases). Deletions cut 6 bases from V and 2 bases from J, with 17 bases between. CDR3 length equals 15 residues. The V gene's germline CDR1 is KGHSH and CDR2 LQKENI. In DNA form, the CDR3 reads TGTGCCAGCTCGCCCGAAAATGGACAGCCCTACGAGCAGTACTTC. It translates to CASSPENGQPYEQYF.

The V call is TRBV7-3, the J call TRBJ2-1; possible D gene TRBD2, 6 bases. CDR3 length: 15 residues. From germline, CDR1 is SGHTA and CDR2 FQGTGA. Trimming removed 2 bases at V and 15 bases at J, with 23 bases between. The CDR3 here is CASSLGVVGSSVRFF. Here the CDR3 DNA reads TGTGCCAGCAGCTTAGGGGTGGTGGGGTCTAGCGTCCGGTTCTTC. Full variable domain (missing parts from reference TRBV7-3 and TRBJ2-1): GAGVSQTPSNKVTEKGKYVELRCDPISGHTALYWYRQSLGQGPEFLIYFQGTGAADDSGLPNDRFFAVRPEGSVSTLKIQRTERGDSAVYLCASSLGVVGSSVRFFGPGTRLTVL.